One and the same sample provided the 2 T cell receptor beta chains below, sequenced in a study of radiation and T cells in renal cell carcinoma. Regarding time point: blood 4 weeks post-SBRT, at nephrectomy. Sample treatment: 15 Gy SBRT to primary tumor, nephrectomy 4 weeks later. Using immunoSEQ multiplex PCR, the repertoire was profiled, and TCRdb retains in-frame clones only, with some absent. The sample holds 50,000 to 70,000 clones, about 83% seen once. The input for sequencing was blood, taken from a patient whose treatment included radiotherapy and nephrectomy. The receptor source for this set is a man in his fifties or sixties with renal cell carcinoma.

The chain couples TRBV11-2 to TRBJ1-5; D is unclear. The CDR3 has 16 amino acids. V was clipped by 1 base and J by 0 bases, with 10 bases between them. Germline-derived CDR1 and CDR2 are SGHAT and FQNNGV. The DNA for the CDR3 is TGTGCCAGCAGCTTAGTTTTACACCATAGCAATCAGCCCCAGCATTTT. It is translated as CASSLVLHHSNQPQHF.

CDR3: CASSLRTSGGDNEQFF. In nucleotides, the CDR3 is TGTGCCAGCAGTCTACGGACTAGCGGAGGCGACAATGAGCAGTTCTTC. The gene calls are TRBV9 and TRBJ2-1, with TRBD2 identical over 10 bases. Germline lookup yields CDR1 SGDLS and CDR2 YYNGEE. Unmatched junction bases numbered 10, after V lost 5 bases and J lost 5 bases. The CDR3 runs 16 residues.